One and the same sample provided the 5 T cell receptor beta chains below, sequenced in a study of human T cells and chemical hapten exposure. Using its own MiXCR run on the RACE reads, TCRdb lists one record per CDR3 protein. The data contain around 120,000 distinct CDR3 sequences, about 13% of them singletons. Time point here: patch test 1, 2 weeks after DPC sensitization. Treatment noted: therapeutic diphenylcyclopropenone sensitization with weekly scalp DPC. The material was whole blood, obtained in connection with sensitization to the hapten diphenylcyclopropenone (DPC). These receptors were obtained from a man in his late teens or twenties with alopecia areata. Some clones in this sample may be carry-over from other donors' samples.

The V call is TRBV6-2 or TRBV6-3, the J call TRBJ2-6; D is perhaps TRBD2 (6 bases). With 6 bases removed from V and 4 bases from J, the gap between germline ends came to 13 bases. This CDR3 is 15 amino acids long. CDR1 is MNHEY and CDR2 is SVGEGT in the germline V gene. The CDR3 region has the DNA TGTGCCAGCAGAGAAGGCGGGACGGGGGCCAACGTCCTGACTTTC. Translating gives CASREGGTGANVLTF.

This clonotype was picked up a small number of times. The chain combines TRBV14 with TRBJ2-5; 8 bases map to TRBD1. Per the germline V gene, CDR1 is SGHDN and CDR2 is FVKESK. V was pared by 4 bases and J by 4 bases, with 8 bases of the junction left unmatched. The CDR3 extends over 15 amino acids. The DNA for the CDR3 is TGTGCCAGCAGCCGTGACAGGGGAGGCGGAGAGACCCAGTACTTC. Residues: CASSRDRGGGETQYF.

This clonotype showed up just a few times. This chain connects TRBV21-1 to TRBJ1-2; TRBD1, the table's D call, lacks a check against the DNA. TRBV21-1 counts as a pseudogene. This CDR3 is 19 amino acids long. The DNA of the CDR3 is TGTGCCAGCAGCAAATTAGCTACAGGGCAGACGATATTTAACTATGGCTACACCTTC. Its protein product is CASSKLATGQTIFNYGYTF.

This clonotype occurred a few times. The rearrangement joins TRBV7-9 to TRBJ1-1; tentatively, D is TRBD1 (5 bases). CDR1 is SEHNR and CDR2 is FQNEAQ in the germline V gene (reference sequence). The germline V and J ends were trimmed by 5 bases and 7 bases, with 8 bases remaining between them. This CDR3 comprises 11 residues. CDR3 residues: CASSIDSEAFF. Here the CDR3 DNA reads TGTGCCAGCAGCATAGACAGTGAAGCTTTCTTT. The whole variable domain, filled in from reference TRBV7-9 and TRBJ1-1, reads DTGVSQNPRHKITKRGQNVTFRCDPISEHNRLYWYRQTLGQGPEFLTYFQNEAQLEKSRLLSDRFSAERPKGSFSTLEIQRTEQGDSAMYLCASSIDSEAFFGQGTRLTVV.

The chain's CDR3 is CAITSSYEQYF. The CDR3 bases are TGTGCCATCACTTCATCCTACGAGCAGTACTTC. The chain has TRBV10-3 and TRBJ2-7; D not certain. Trimming stripped 7 bases from V and 1 base from J, with 5 bases between. CDR3 size: 11 residues. The germline gives CDR1 ENHRY, CDR2 SYGVKD.